The entry below gives a single T cell receptor beta chain sequence along with its context. Assay used: immunoSEQ multiplex PCR; TCRdb lists only in-frame clones, some missing. Here the sample spans 250,000 to 300,000 clones, about 86% being singletons. These data come from a study of blood T cell repertoires in COVID-19. The trim removed 7 bases at V and 0 bases at J, leaving 5 bases unmatched. Germline V lookup: CDR1 SQVTM, CDR2 ANQGSEA. The CDR3 length is 14 residues. The TCR was taken from a woman aged 60-75 years with active or convalescent COVID-19. Sequencing input: peripheral blood. This chain uses TRBV29-1 with TRBJ2-2; TRBD1 matches 7 bases. CDR3 region: CSGRTGSNTGELFF. CDR3 coding DNA: TGCAGCGGACGGACAGGCTCGAACACCGGGGAGCTGTTTTTT.